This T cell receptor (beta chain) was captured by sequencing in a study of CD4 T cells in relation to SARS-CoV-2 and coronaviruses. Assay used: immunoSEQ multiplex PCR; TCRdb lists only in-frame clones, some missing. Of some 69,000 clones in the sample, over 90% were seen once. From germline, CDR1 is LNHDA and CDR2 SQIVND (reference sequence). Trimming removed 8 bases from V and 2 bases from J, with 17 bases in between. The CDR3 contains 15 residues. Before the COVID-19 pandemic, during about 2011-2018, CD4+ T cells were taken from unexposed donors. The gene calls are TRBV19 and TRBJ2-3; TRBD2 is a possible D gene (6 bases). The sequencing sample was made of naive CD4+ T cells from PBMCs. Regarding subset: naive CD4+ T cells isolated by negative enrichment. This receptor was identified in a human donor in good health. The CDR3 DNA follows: TGTGCCAGTTCGTTAGCGGAGCTTCACACAGATACGCAGTATTTT. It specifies CASSLAELHTDTQYF.